Listed below are T cell receptor beta chains from one sample, sequenced in a study of blood T cell repertoires in COVID-19. Clones were read by immunoSEQ multiplex PCR, and TCRdb kept only the in-frame ones, dropping some. The top ten clones hold roughly 8% of a sample with approximately 210,000 clones, 84% of them seen once. The source material was peripheral blood. All receptors derive from a woman between 45 and 60 years old with active or convalescent COVID-19. Each CDR3 is given with its conserved first and last residue. The D gene is left open where the match is weak. The listing skips clone size in some rows; elsewhere it reads once, few, many or a size class.

v_gene: TRBV24-1
d_gene: TRBD2
abundance: -
j_gene: TRBJ2-5
CDR3aa: CATSDPELAGVGETQYF
CDR3nt: TGTGCCACCAGTGACCCGGAACTAGCGGGAGTCGGGGAGACCCAGTACTTC

v_gene: TRBV5-4
d_gene: TRBD1
abundance: once
j_gene: TRBJ2-5
CDR3aa: CASSPQGAWETQYF
CDR3nt: TGTGCCAGCAGCCCACAGGGGGCGTGGGAGACCCAGTACTTC

v_gene: TRBV20-1
d_gene: -
abundance: -
j_gene: TRBJ1-5
CDR3aa: CSASGDRIGGQNQPQHF
CDR3nt: TGCAGTGCTAGTGGTGATCGTATCGGAGGGCAGAATCAGCCCCAGCATTTT

v_gene: TRBV23-1
d_gene: -
abundance: -
j_gene: TRBJ1-2
CDR3aa: CASRFVYSGYTF
CDR3nt: TGCGCCAGCCGATTTGTGTATAGTGGCTACACCTTC

v_gene: TRBV9
d_gene: -
abundance: -
j_gene: TRBJ1-5
CDR3aa: CASSVDSAGWQPQHF
CDR3nt: TGTGCCAGCAGCGTAGATTCGGCAGGGTGGCAGCCCCAGCATTTT

v_gene: TRBV5-1
d_gene: -
abundance: -
j_gene: TRBJ2-3
CDR3aa: CASSLPRADTQYF
CDR3nt: TGCGCCAGCAGCCTTCCCAGGGCAGATACGCAGTATTTT

v_gene: TRBV5-1
d_gene: -
abundance: -
j_gene: TRBJ2-1
CDR3aa: CASIPGSGTYNEQFF
CDR3nt: TGCGCCAGCATCCCCGGGAGCGGCACCTACAATGAGCAGTTCTTC

v_gene: TRBV9
d_gene: -
abundance: -
j_gene: TRBJ2-1
CDR3aa: CASSVGTSSTYNEQFF
CDR3nt: TGTGCCAGCAGCGTAGGTACTAGCTCGACCTACAATGAGCAGTTCTTC

v_gene: TRBV28
d_gene: TRBD1
abundance: -
j_gene: TRBJ1-3
CDR3aa: CASSPSGRGTSGNTIYF
CDR3nt: TGTGCCAGCAGTCCCTCGGGCAGGGGGACCTCTGGAAACACCATATATTTT

v_gene: TRBV2
d_gene: -
abundance: once
j_gene: TRBJ1-3
CDR3aa: CASGGSGNTIYF
CDR3nt: TGTGCCAGCGGAGGGTCTGGAAACACCATATATTTT

v_gene: TRBV11-1
d_gene: -
abundance: -
j_gene: TRBJ2-2
CDR3aa: CASSLAGGPGELFF
CDR3nt: TGTGCCAGCAGCCTGGCAGGAGGACCCGGGGAGCTGTTTTTT

v_gene: TRBV18
d_gene: -
abundance: -
j_gene: TRBJ1-5
CDR3aa: CASSRGAHQPQHF
CDR3nt: TGTGCCAGCTCGCGCGGCGCTCATCAGCCCCAGCATTTT

v_gene: TRBV5-1
d_gene: TRBD2
abundance: -
j_gene: TRBJ2-2
CDR3aa: CASSRSGSSGTGELFF
CDR3nt: TGCGCCAGCAGCCGTAGCGGGAGTAGTGGAACCGGGGAGCTGTTTTTT

v_gene: TRBV7-9
d_gene: -
abundance: -
j_gene: TRBJ1-4
CDR3aa: CASSLGGEINEKLFF
CDR3nt: TGTGCCAGCAGCTTAGGTGGGGAGATTAATGAAAAACTGTTTTTT

v_gene: TRBV28
d_gene: -
abundance: -
j_gene: TRBJ2-7
CDR3aa: CASSLSLLRVGEQYF
CDR3nt: TGTGCCAGCAGTCTATCTCTCCTACGGGTTGGCGAGCAGTACTTC

v_gene: TRBV7-9
d_gene: TRBD2
abundance: -
j_gene: TRBJ2-3
CDR3aa: CASSSGLAGSTDTQYF
CDR3nt: TGTGCCAGCAGCTCGGGACTAGCGGGATCCACAGATACGCAGTATTTT

v_gene: TRBV11-2
d_gene: -
abundance: -
j_gene: TRBJ1-5
CDR3aa: CASSKSQVGQPQHF
CDR3nt: TGTGCCAGCAGCAAGTCCCAGGTCGGTCAGCCCCAGCATTTT

v_gene: TRBV28
d_gene: -
abundance: -
j_gene: TRBJ1-1
CDR3aa: CASSLRGGAEAFF
CDR3nt: TGTGCCAGCAGTTTGCGCGGGGGGGCTGAAGCTTTCTTT

v_gene: TRBV18
d_gene: -
abundance: -
j_gene: TRBJ2-2
CDR3aa: CASSPSLANTGELFF
CDR3nt: TGTGCCAGCTCACCAAGCCTTGCGAACACCGGGGAGCTGTTTTTT

v_gene: TRBV3-1/TRBV3-2
d_gene: -
abundance: -
j_gene: TRBJ2-2
CDR3aa: CASSSRTISAGELFF
CDR3nt: TGTGCCAGCAGCTCCCGGACTATTTCGGCCGGGGAGCTGTTTTTT

v_gene: TRBV3-1/TRBV3-2
d_gene: -
abundance: -
j_gene: TRBJ2-7
CDR3aa: CASRAVPGGDEQYF
CDR3nt: TGTGCCAGCAGGGCCGTCCCGGGCGGGGATGAGCAGTACTTC

v_gene: TRBV6-1
d_gene: -
abundance: many
j_gene: TRBJ1-2
CDR3aa: CASSEELADYYGYTF
CDR3nt: TGTGCCAGCAGTGAAGAGTTGGCTGATTACTATGGCTACACCTTC

v_gene: TRBV3-1/TRBV3-2
d_gene: TRBD1
abundance: many
j_gene: TRBJ2-2
CDR3aa: CASSQYATGSVGELFF
CDR3nt: TGTGCCAGCAGCCAATACGCGACAGGGTCGGTCGGGGAGCTGTTTTTT

v_gene: TRBV29-1
d_gene: TRBD1
abundance: few
j_gene: TRBJ1-3
CDR3aa: CSVEKSTGRNTIYF
CDR3nt: TGCAGCGTCGAAAAATCGACAGGGCGCAACACCATATATTTT

v_gene: TRBV11-2
d_gene: -
abundance: -
j_gene: TRBJ2-7
CDR3aa: CASSLGLLYEQYF
CDR3nt: TGTGCCAGCAGCTTAGGTCTCCTCTACGAGCAGTACTTC

v_gene: TRBV18
d_gene: -
abundance: -
j_gene: TRBJ1-1
CDR3aa: CASSPLDREAFF
CDR3nt: TGTGCCAGCTCACCACTGGACAGAGAAGCTTTCTTT

v_gene: TRBV19
d_gene: TRBD2
abundance: -
j_gene: TRBJ2-3
CDR3aa: CASRPLAGGVTDTQYF
CDR3nt: TGTGCCAGTAGGCCTCTAGCGGGGGGGGTCACAGATACGCAGTATTTT

v_gene: TRBV6-5
d_gene: TRBD1
abundance: -
j_gene: TRBJ1-2
CDR3aa: CASRPLRTGSGYTF
CDR3nt: TGTGCCAGCAGACCACTTAGGACAGGGAGCGGCTACACCTTC